These T cell receptor beta chains were read from a single sample in a study of T-cell reconstitution after alpha-beta-depleted transplantation in children. Each CDR3 protein gets one entry after TCRdb re-called the PCR reads with MiXCR. The data contain 500,000 to 650,000 distinct CDR3 sequences, 10% to 15% of them singletons. The input for sequencing was PBMCs, mostly from graft donor cells, taken 360 days after TCRalphabeta/CD19-depleted stem cell transplant. These receptors all stem from a male patient under 18 who had a stem cell transplant for acute myeloid leukemia, so the T cells may come from the graft donor. The CDR3 runs from the conserved cysteine through the conserved F or W. A D gene is named only where the DNA matches it firmly. A row's size may be missing; if present it is once, few, many or a size class.

d_gene,v_gene,len,abundance,j_gene,CDR3nt,CDR3aa
-,TRBV15,15,few,TRBJ2-3,TGTGCCACCAGCAGAGTAGGGCCTAGCACAGATACGCAGTATTTT,CATSRVGPSTDTQYF
-,TRBV7-9,14,few,TRBJ1-1,TGTGCCAGCAGCTTAAGTACCTGGGACACTGAAGCTTTCTTT,CASSLSTWDTEAFF
-,TRBV28,14,few,TRBJ2-4,TGTGCCAGCAGCCCTCGCGCAGCCAAAAACATTCAGTACTTC,CASSPRAAKNIQYF
-,TRBV28,13,many,TRBJ2-1,TGTGCCAGCAGCCGTGGGGCTAGCTATGAGCAGTTCTTC,CASSRGASYEQFF
-,TRBV20-1,14,few,TRBJ2-1,TGCAGTGCTAGAGCGGGCGGGAATTACAATGAGCAGTTCTTC,CSARAGGNYNEQFF
TRBD1,TRBV15,13,-,TRBJ1-2,TGTGCCACCAGTCCAGGGGGCCTCTATGGCTACACCTTC,CATSPGGLYGYTF
TRBD2,TRBV7-9,15,few,TRBJ2-1,TGTGCCAGCAGCTTAGGTGGGACTAGCGCCCATTTTGAGCTCTTC,CASSLGGTSAHFELF
TRBD1,TRBV6-2/TRBV6-3,19,-,TRBJ1-6,TGTGCCAGCAGTTACTCGAGTCGGACAGGGGGCTCCTATAATTCACCCCTCCACTTT,CASSYSSRTGGSYNSPLHF
TRBD2,TRBV7-2,16,few,TRBJ2-1,TGTGCCAGCAGCTTACGAACTGCGGGAGTCCCCAATGAGCAGTTCTTC,CASSLRTAGVPNEQFF
-,TRBV28,11,-,TRBJ1-1,TGTGCCAGCAGATTGACAGCTGAAGCTTTCTTT,CASRLTAEAFF
TRBD1,TRBV4-3,16,few,TRBJ2-3,TGCGCCAGCAGCCAAGAAGGGACAGTGAGCACAGATACGCAGTATTTT,CASSQEGTVSTDTQYF
TRBD2,TRBV6-2/TRBV6-3,16,-,TRBJ2-7,TGTGCCAGCAGTTACGGCGCGGGAGGGCCTTCCTACGAGCAGTACTTC,CASSYGAGGPSYEQYF
-,TRBV3-1,15,few,TRBJ2-2,TGTGCCAGCAGCCAAGGAGGGGGTCGAGGCGGGGAGCTGTTTTTT,CASSQGGGRGGELFF
-,TRBV4-3,16,-,TRBJ2-1,TGCGCCAGCAGCCGTCATAGCGGAGGCTTCTACAATGAGCAGTTCTTC,CASSRHSGGFYNEQFF
TRBD2,TRBV12-3/TRBV12-4,15,many,TRBJ2-7,TGTGCCAGCAGTCGGACTAGCGGGGGATCTTACGAGCAGTACTTC,CASSRTSGGSYEQYF
-,TRBV6-2/TRBV6-3,14,-,TRBJ1-1,TGTGCCAGCAATCCCCCCCAGACGAACACTGAAGCTTTCTTT,CASNPPQTNTEAFF
TRBD2,TRBV6-5,16,-,TRBJ2-5,TGTGCCAGCAGTTACGGGAGCGGGAGGTGGGCGGAGACCCAGTACTTC,CASSYGSGRWAETQYF
-,TRBV12-3/TRBV12-4,11,-,TRBJ1-2,TGTGCCAGCAGCCACAAATACGGCTACACCTTC,CASSHKYGYTF
TRBD2,TRBV19,17,-,TRBJ2-7,TGTGCCAGTAGTCCCTCCTTACTAGCGGGAGGTGTGCACGAGCAGTACTTC,CASSPSLLAGGVHEQYF
-,TRBV5-1,15,few,TRBJ2-5,TGCGCCAGCAGCACCGGGACATCAACCTCGGAGACCCAGTACTTC,CASSTGTSTSETQYF
-,TRBV20-1,13,many,TRBJ1-6,TGCAGTGCTAGAGGTCTGAGTAATTCACCCCTCCACTTT,CSARGLSNSPLHF
TRBD2,TRBV9,17,few,TRBJ2-5,TGTGCCAGCAGCCCCCATAGCGGGAGAGTGATGAAGGAGACCCAGTACTTC,CASSPHSGRVMKETQYF
-,TRBV20-1,13,-,TRBJ2-5,TGCAGTGCTACCCTAGGACCATGGGAGACCCAGTACTTC,CSATLGPWETQYF
TRBD2,TRBV29-1,14,few,TRBJ2-1,TGCAGCGTGCGGACTAGCGGGAGGTACAATGAGCAGTTCTTC,CSVRTSGRYNEQFF
-,TRBV20-1,13,many,TRBJ2-7,TGCAGTGCTCCGGGGACGGCTTCCTACGAGCAGTACTTC,CSAPGTASYEQYF
-,TRBV28,14,many,TRBJ2-7,TGTGCCAGCAGCCCCCGGGACTGGACCTACGAGCAGTACTTC,CASSPRDWTYEQYF
-,TRBV6-1,14,-,TRBJ1-2,TGTGCCAGCAGCTCGGACAGCGGATTCTATGGCTACACCTTC,CASSSDSGFYGYTF
-,TRBV28,19,-,TRBJ1-1,TGTGCCAGCAGTTCTTACGGGGGAACAAGAGGAGGGGGGAACACTGAAGCTTTCTTT,CASSSYGGTRGGGNTEAFF
TRBD2,TRBV28,16,-,TRBJ2-5,TGTGCCAGCAGTTTGGGGGGGATGGGGGTCCAAGAGACCCAGTACTTC,CASSLGGMGVQETQYF
TRBD2,TRBV20-1,18,-,TRBJ2-1,TGCAGTGCTAGAGATGAAATGTGGAGCGGGAGCTCCTACAATGAGCAGTTCTTC,CSARDEMWSGSSYNEQFF
-,TRBV29-1,11,many,TRBJ2-7,TGCAGCTGCTATACGGCCTACGAGCAGTACTTC,CSCYTAYEQYF
-,TRBV6-2/TRBV6-3,14,few,TRBJ1-1,TGTGCCAGCAGTTACCCCCCGGGGGGCACTGAAGCTTTCTTT,CASSYPPGGTEAFF
-,TRBV9,15,-,TRBJ2-2,TGTGCCAGCACCGTGGGCTATTTTCGCACCGGGGAGCTGTTTTTT,CASTVGYFRTGELFF
TRBD1,TRBV5-1,15,-,TRBJ2-5,TGCGCCAGCAGCCAGGACAGGATCACCCGGGAGACCCAGTACTTC,CASSQDRITRETQYF
TRBD1,TRBV7-2,14,few,TRBJ1-6,TGTGCCAGCAGCTATGGGGACAGATTATCACCCCTCCACTTT,CASSYGDRLSPLHF
TRBD2,TRBV7-2,16,-,TRBJ2-5,TGTGCCAGCAGCTTCACTAGCGGGAGGGCCGGGGAGACCCAGTACTTC,CASSFTSGRAGETQYF
TRBD2,TRBV7-9,17,-,TRBJ2-3,TGTGCCAGCAGCTTACCTAGCGGGAGCCCTAGGACAGATACGCAGTATTTT,CASSLPSGSPRTDTQYF
TRBD2,TRBV5-1,17,-,TRBJ2-7,TGCGCCAGCAGCTTGTCCCTACTAGCGGGAGAATCCTACGAGCAGTACTTC,CASSLSLLAGESYEQYF
TRBD2,TRBV4-2,17,-,TRBJ2-7,TGTGCCAGCAGCCAAAGGGGCCGGTCTAGCGGAACCTACGAGCAGTACTTC,CASSQRGRSSGTYEQYF
-,TRBV27,18,many,TRBJ2-1,TGTGCCAGCAGAGTATTCCAGGATCCACAGGGTCTACGGAATGAGCAGTTCTTC,CASRVFQDPQGLRNEQFF
-,TRBV6-4,15,few,TRBJ2-7,TGTGCCAGCAGACAGAATCCAGGGGACTCCTACGAGCAGTACTTC,CASRQNPGDSYEQYF
-,TRBV14,16,many,TRBJ2-1,TGTGCCAGCAGCCATTCAGGAGGAGCGGTTGTCAATGAGCAGTTCTTC,CASSHSGGAVVNEQFF
TRBD1,TRBV5-1,15,-,TRBJ2-2,TGCGCCAGCAGTTTTGACAGGGCGGGCACCGGGGAGCTGTTTTTT,CASSFDRAGTGELFF
TRBD2,TRBV12-3/TRBV12-4,15,once,TRBJ2-7,TGTGCCAGCAGTTTGAGGAGCGGGAGAGTAGAAGAGCAGTACTTC,CASSLRSGRVEEQYF
TRBD2,TRBV5-1,16,-,TRBJ2-5,TGCGCCAGCAGCCTGCAATCTAGCGGGTTACAAGAGACCCAGTACTTC,CASSLQSSGLQETQYF
-,TRBV27,13,many,TRBJ2-7,TGTGCCAGCAGTTTACTAGGGAACTACGAGCAGTACTTC,CASSLLGNYEQYF
-,TRBV29-1,13,few,TRBJ1-5,TGCAGCGTTGGGGTGACAGTGGATCAGCCCCAGCATTTT,CSVGVTVDQPQHF
-,TRBV6-6,13,-,TRBJ1-5,TGTGCCAGCAGTTACGAGGGGCTTCAGCCCCAGCATTTT,CASSYEGLQPQHF
TRBD2,TRBV20-1,16,many,TRBJ2-5,TGCAGTGCTAGTTCGGGACTAGCGGAGATTCAAGAGACCCAGTACTTC,CSASSGLAEIQETQYF
TRBD2,TRBV7-2,16,-,TRBJ2-5,TGTGCCAGCAGCTTAATCCTACTAGCGGGAAAGGAGACCCAGTACTTC,CASSLILLAGKETQYF
-,TRBV20-1,14,many,TRBJ2-1,TGCAGTGCTAGAGACTGGGACCGAATCAATGAGCAGTTCTTC,CSARDWDRINEQFF
TRBD2,TRBV11-2,18,-,TRBJ2-2,TGTGCCAGCAGCCCCCCCTCCCTAGCGGGAGGTGTTTTCGGGGAGCTGTTTTTT,CASSPPSLAGGVFGELFF
TRBD1,TRBV20-1,15,few,TRBJ1-5,TGCAGTGCAATACCGGGACAGGGGGGCAATCAGCCCCAGCATTTT,CSAIPGQGGNQPQHF